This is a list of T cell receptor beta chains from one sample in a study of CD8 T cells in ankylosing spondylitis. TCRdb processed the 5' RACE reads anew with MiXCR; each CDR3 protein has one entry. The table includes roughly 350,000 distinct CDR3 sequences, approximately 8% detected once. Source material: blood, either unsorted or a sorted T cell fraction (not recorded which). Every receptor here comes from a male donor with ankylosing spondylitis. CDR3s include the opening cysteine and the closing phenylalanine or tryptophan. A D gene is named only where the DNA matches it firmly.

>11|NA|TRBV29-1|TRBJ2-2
CSVEQTGELFF
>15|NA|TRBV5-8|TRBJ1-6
CASSLRRRFFRPLHF
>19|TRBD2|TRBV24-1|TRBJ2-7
CATSDPGHRGGDYTYEQYF
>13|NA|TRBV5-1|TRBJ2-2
CASSPYTTGELFF
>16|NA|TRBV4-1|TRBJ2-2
CASSRALAANTGELFF
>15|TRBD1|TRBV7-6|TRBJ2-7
CASSLVGQAVHEQYF
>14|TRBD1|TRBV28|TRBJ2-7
CASRPTGATYEQYF
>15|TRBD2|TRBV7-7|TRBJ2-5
CASSLTSGVQETQYF
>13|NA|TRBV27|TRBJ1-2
CASSHQTGDGYTF
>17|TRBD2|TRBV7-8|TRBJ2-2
CASSFRYSGSSTGELFF
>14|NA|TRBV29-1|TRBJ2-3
CSVESDIVADTQYF
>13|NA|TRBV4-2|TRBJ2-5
CASSQVTQETQYF
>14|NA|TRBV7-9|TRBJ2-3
CASSLNGPTDTQYF
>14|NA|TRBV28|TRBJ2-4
CASSQTLPGNIQYF
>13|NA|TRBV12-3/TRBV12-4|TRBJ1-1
CASSLWQRSEAFF
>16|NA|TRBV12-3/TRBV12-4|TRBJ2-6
CASIGAAGSGANVLTF
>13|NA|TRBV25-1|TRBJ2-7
CASSDKGAYEQYF
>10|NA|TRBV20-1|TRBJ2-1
CSASDGEQFF
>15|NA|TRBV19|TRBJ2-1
CASSPRQLGNNEQFF
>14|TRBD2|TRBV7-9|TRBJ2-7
CASRMGTSVYEQYF
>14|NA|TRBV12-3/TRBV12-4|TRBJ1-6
CASSLGGGNSPLHF
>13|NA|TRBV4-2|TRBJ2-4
CASSQRGGPARSF
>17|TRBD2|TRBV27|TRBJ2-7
CASSILGLRGGPPEQYF
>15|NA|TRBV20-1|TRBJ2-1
CSAPWQSGSYNEQFF
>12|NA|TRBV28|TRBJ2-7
CATGKSSYEQYF
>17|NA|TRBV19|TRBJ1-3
CASSMMGSDFSGNTIYF
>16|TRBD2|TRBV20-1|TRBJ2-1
CSASGLAGETYNEQFF
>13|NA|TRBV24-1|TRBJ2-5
CATSDWVGETQYF